This passage covers 26 T cell receptor beta chains from one sample sequenced in a study of identifying expanded T cells in peripheral blood. Assay: immunoSEQ multiplex PCR; the TCRdb copy retains only in-frame clones and omits some. There are over 70,000 clones in the sample; more than 70% occur only once, and around 20% lies in the top ten. Sequencing input: blood. All receptors come from a person between 18 and 75 years old in good health.

The rearrangement joins TRBV5-6 to TRBJ2-7; 7 positions match TRBD2. The CDR3 covers 16 residues. Germline V gene sequence: CDR1 SGHDT, CDR2 YYEEEE. Trimming cost V 4 bases and J 1 base; bases outside gene matches: 11. The CDR3 DNA reads as TGTGCCAGCAGCCCGGGGGGAGTCGAAATTTCCTACGAGCAGTACTTC. Protein product: CASSPGGVEISYEQYF.

The chain has TRBV27 and TRBJ2-2; 8 positions match TRBD1. V dropped 3 bases and J dropped 0; count of bases not matched to a gene: 6. Germline CDR1 MNHEY, CDR2 SMNVEV (reference sequence). The CDR3 runs to 17 residues. For the CDR3, the DNA is TGTGCCAGCAGTTTCAGCGCGGGACAGGCGAACACCGGGGAGCTGTTTTTT. Protein sequence: CASSFSAGQANTGELFF.

This rearrangement joins TRBV11-2 to TRBJ1-2, with no clear D. The CDR3 is 14 residues long. Germline loops: CDR1 SGHAT, CDR2 FQNNGV. Trimming stripped 5 bases from V and 6 bases from J, with 16 bases between. This CDR3 is CASSHENPSDGYTF. Here the CDR3 DNA reads TGTGCCAGCAGCCATGAGAACCCCTCGGATGGCTACACCTTC. Supplemented by reference TRBV11-2 and TRBJ1-2, the full variable domain reads EAGVAQSPRYKIIEKRQSVAFWCNPISGHATLYWYQQILGQGPKLLIQFQNNGVVDDSQLPKDRFSAERLKGVDSTLKIQPAKLEDSAVYLCASSHENPSDGYTFGSGTRLTVV.

V gene TRBV7-7 combines with J gene TRBJ2-7, with D perhaps TRBD2 (6 bases). CDR3 length: 15 residues. CDR1 SSHAT and CDR2 FNYEAQ come from the germline V gene (reference sequence). The ends were cut back, 3 bases at V and 5 bases at J, with 17 bases in the middle. The CDR3 region is CASSLTSGWGHEQYF. The CDR3 nucleotides are TGTGCCAGCAGCTTGACTAGTGGCTGGGGTCACGAGCAGTACTTC.

V is TRBV15 and J is TRBJ2-1, with D unresolved. The CDR3 is 16 residues long. Germline CDR1 LNHNV, CDR2 YYDKDF (reference sequence). Deletions cut 3 bases from V and 6 bases from J, with 18 bases between. CDR3 amino acids: CATSSKHGIMSNEQFF. CDR3 nucleotides: TGTGCCACCAGCAGTAAACACGGAATTATGAGCAATGAGCAGTTCTTC.

V is TRBV7-2 and J is TRBJ1-3; D unclear. The CDR3 totals 13 residues. V was pared by 4 bases and J by 3 bases, with 7 bases between. The germline CDR1 and CDR2 sequences are SGHTA and FQGNSA. The CDR3 DNA sequence: TGTGCCAGCAGCTCGGGGTATGGAAACACCATATATTTT. Translated, it gives CASSSGYGNTIYF.

Details on this clone: Sequence at one end of the junction differs from germline and may be a read error. This chain uses TRBV28 with TRBJ1-3, with 8 bases that match TRBD1. CDR1 is MDHEN, CDR2 SYDVKM, per germline. The CDR3 length is 15 residues. The CDR3 is CASSLSGTGGLELGF. Written as DNA, the CDR3 is TGTGCCAGCAGTTTATCCGGGACAGGAGGTCTGGAGTTGGGGTTT.

V gene TRBV21-1 combines with J gene TRBJ2-7. TRBV21-1 is described as a pseudogene. The CDR3 totals 15 residues. The CDR3 DNA sequence: TGTGCCAGCAGCAAAGTTTCTCCCCACACCTATGAGCAGTACTTC. Its translation is CASSKVSPHTYEQYF.

The chain uses TRBV20-1 and TRBJ2-1; D is unresolved. Per the germline V gene, CDR1 is DFQATT and CDR2 is SNEGSKA (reference sequence). CDR3 length: 11 residues. Deletions cut 7 bases from V and 0 bases from J, with 4 bases between. This chain's CDR3 is CSGSSYNEQFF. The DNA for the CDR3 is TGCAGTGGTAGCTCCTACAATGAGCAGTTCTTC.

The rearrangement uses TRBV2 and TRBJ1-3; the D gene is possibly TRBD1 (5 bases). The CDR3 is 14 amino acids. The ends were cut back, 5 bases at V and 3 bases at J, with 11 bases in the middle. Germline V gene lookup returns CDR1 SNHLY and CDR2 FYNNEI. The chain's CDR3 is CASSRGGFGNTIYF. The CDR3 DNA follows: TGTGCCAGCAGTCGGGGCGGGTTTGGAAACACCATATATTTT.

This clone was counted once. This sequence joins TRBV11-2 and TRBJ2-1; TRBD2 agrees at 7 bases. The CDR3 extends over 18 amino acids. V lost 5 bases, J lost 4 bases, and 17 bases stayed unmatched. Germline V lookup: CDR1 SGHAT, CDR2 FQNNGV. The DNA of the CDR3 is TGTGCCAGCAGCCCCCAGTGGGAGGGAAGCGGGGCTTACAATGAGCAGTTCTTC. This gives the protein CASSPQWEGSGAYNEQFF.

The chain couples TRBV28 to TRBJ1-1; possible D gene TRBD1, 6 bases. Germline V gene sequence: CDR1 MDHEN, CDR2 SYDVKM. The CDR3 totals 14 residues. Trimming left V 3 bases short and J 0 bases short, with 8 bases between. CDR3 coding DNA: TGTGCCAGCAGTTTGGGGGGCCTGAACACTGAAGCTTTCTTT. It is translated as CASSLGGLNTEAFF.

The chain uses TRBV7-2 and TRBJ1-2; D is unclear. Trimming removed 0 bases from V and 1 base from J, with 18 bases in between. The CDR3 has 18 residues. Per the germline V gene, CDR1 is SGHTA and CDR2 is FQGNSA. CDR3 amino acids: CASSLASGIRSHNYGYTF. The CDR3 region has the DNA TGTGCCAGCAGCTTAGCGTCGGGGATCCGGAGCCATAACTATGGCTACACCTTC.

V gene TRBV19 combines with J gene TRBJ2-1; 7 nucleotides line up with TRBD2. CDR1 and CDR2 (germline): LNHDA, SQIVND (reference sequence). CDR3 length: 15 residues. After removal of 3 bases from V and 4 bases from J, the junction contained 6 bases not matched to a gene. The chain's CDR3 is CASSIQRGAYNEQFF. The DNA for the CDR3 is TGTGCCAGTAGTATCCAGCGGGGAGCGTACAATGAGCAGTTCTTC.

The chain employs TRBV7-9 and TRBJ1-4; D not resolved. The CDR3 sequence is 12 residues long. Looked up from germline, CDR1 is SEHNR and CDR2 is FQNEAQ (reference sequence). Trimming pared 1 base from V and 8 bases from J, leaving 5 bases between. CDR3: CASSLDREKLFF. The CDR3 coding sequence is TGTGCCAGCAGCTTAGACAGAGAAAAACTGTTTTTT. Drawing the rest from reference TRBV7-9 and TRBJ1-4, the complete variable domain is DTGVSQNPRHKITKRGQNVTFRCDPISEHNRLYWYRQTLGQGPEFLTYFQNEAQLEKSRLLSDRFSAERPKGSFSTLEIQRTEQGDSAMYLCASSLDREKLFFGSGTQLSVL.

This clone was found once. This chain uses TRBV18 with TRBJ1-2; a possible D gene is TRBD1 (5 bases). Deletions cut 6 bases from V and 4 bases from J, with 15 bases between. The CDR3 is 14 residues long. The germline gives CDR1 KGHSH, CDR2 LQKENI. CDR3 nucleotides: TGTGCCAGCTCCCCCGGCCAGGGCGGCTATGGCTACACCTTC. Protein product: CASSPGQGGYGYTF.

This sequence joins TRBV7-9 and TRBJ1-2; D is perhaps TRBD1 (5 bases). Deletions cut 5 bases from V and 2 bases from J, with 12 bases between. The germline V gene has CDR1 SEHNR and CDR2 FQNEAQ (reference sequence). The CDR3 contains 14 residues. Written as DNA, the CDR3 is TGTGCCAGCAGCCGCGAGTCAGGGAACTATGGCTACACCTTC. This codes for CASSRESGNYGYTF.

J is TRBJ2-2 and V is TRBV18, with D perhaps TRBD1 (6 bases). CDR1 and CDR2 (germline): KGHSH, LQKENI. Trimming shortened V by 3 bases and J by 2 bases, and 13 bases separated the two germline ends. This CDR3 region has 16 residues. The CDR3 protein is CASSPQGNLNTGELFF. The DNA for the CDR3 is TGTGCCAGCTCACCCCAGGGGAACCTAAACACCGGGGAGCTGTTTTTT.

The chain links TRBV7-7 to TRBJ1-2; possible D gene TRBD1, 6 bases. CDR3 size: 16 residues. Germline V gives CDR1 SSHAT, CDR2 FNYEAQ (reference sequence). The V gene lost 1 base and the J gene lost 7 bases, with 19 bases spanning the gap. This CDR3 reads CASSLEGVGGSRGYTF. The CDR3 DNA follows: TGTGCCAGCAGCTTAGAAGGAGTAGGGGGATCCCGTGGCTACACCTTC.

The chain combines TRBV12-5 with TRBJ1-4, with TRBD1 matching 10 bases. V lost 3 bases to trimming and J lost 4 bases; unmatched junction nucleotides: 17. The CDR3 loop spans 20 amino acids. From germline, CDR1 is LGHNT and CDR2 FRNRAP. CDR3 nucleotides: TGTGCTAGTGGTTTAGTTTACGGGATGGGACAGGGGCCCGATAATGAAAAACTGTTTTTT. Translating gives CASGLVYGMGQGPDNEKLFF. The full variable domain, in which reference TRBV12-5 and TRBJ1-4 provide the parts outside the CDR3, is DARVTQTPRHKVTEMGQEVTMRCQPILGHNTVFWYRQTMMQGLELLAYFRNRAPLDDSGMPKDRFSAEMPDATLATLKIQPSEPRDSAVYFCASGLVYGMGQGPDNEKLFFGSGTQLSVL.

V and J are TRBV7-8 and TRBJ2-5, with TRBD1 matching over 9 bases. The V and J ends lost 7 bases and 6 bases, in that order; junction bases with no gene match: 9. Germline loops: CDR1 SGHVS, CDR2 FQNEAQ. The CDR3 contains 14 residues. In nucleotides, the CDR3 is TGTGCCAGCACCGATGGACAGGGGTACCAGACCCAGTACTTC. Encoded protein: CASTDGQGYQTQYF.

The V and J genes are TRBV19 and TRBJ2-7; 7 bases are shared with TRBD2. The CDR3 is made up of 14 amino acids. The V segment lost 3 bases and the J segment 9 bases; nucleotides outside the gene matches: 11. CDR1 and CDR2 (germline): LNHDA, SQIVND (reference sequence). The CDR3 reads CASSMTVSGGGQYF. In nucleotides, the CDR3 is TGTGCCAGTAGTATGACGGTTTCGGGGGGAGGGCAGTACTTC.

This clone was seen only once. The chain couples TRBV6-4 to TRBJ2-7; possibly TRBD1 for D (6 bases). Germline CDR1 is MRHNA and CDR2 is SNTAGT. The CDR3 loop spans 12 amino acids. Trimming left V 7 bases short and J 3 bases short, with 10 bases between. CDR3 nucleotides: TGTGCCAGCACGGCAGGGGACTACGAGCAGTACTTC. This codes for CASTAGDYEQYF.

The rearrangement joins TRBV27 to TRBJ2-1; D ambiguous. CDR1 is MNHEY and CDR2 is SMNVEV in the germline V gene (reference sequence). Trimming stripped 6 bases from V and 2 bases from J, with 23 bases between. The CDR3 totals 18 residues. The CDR3 nucleotides read TGTGCCAGCAGCTGGTCGGCGCTTACAACAAGCGCCTACAATGAGCAGTTCTTC. This sequence encodes CASSWSALTTSAYNEQFF.

This clone was found a few times. V is TRBV10-3 and J is TRBJ1-2, with a tentative D call TRBD1 (6 bases). CDR3 length equals 13 residues. The V and J ends lost 6 bases and 8 bases respectively, with 16 bases between them. Germline CDR1 is ENHRY and CDR2 is SYGVKD. The CDR3 coding sequence is TGTGCCATCAGCCCCGGACAGAACGGGGGCTACACCTTC. Its protein is CAISPGQNGGYTF.

The V and J genes are TRBV28 and TRBJ1-6; possibly TRBD1 for D (6 bases). The V end lost 4 bases, the J end lost 7 bases, and 20 bases lay between the germline ends. The CDR3 totals 17 residues. Germline CDR1 reads MDHEN; CDR2 reads SYDVKM. CDR3 nucleotide sequence: TGTGCCAGCAGTTCACTCGACGGACAGATAATCAATTCACCCCTCCACTTT. This codes for CASSSLDGQIINSPLHF.